A selection of T cell receptor beta chains follows, all from one sample in a study of blood T cell repertoires in COVID-19. Method: immunoSEQ multiplex PCR; TCRdb's copy keeps in-frame clones and lacks some. The sample yields about 74,000 clones, over 70% seen once. Specimen: peripheral blood. The receptors shown here come from a man between 65 and 80 years old with acute or convalescent COVID-19. Each CDR3 is given with its conserved first and last residue. D genes are given only for firm matches. Clone size is shown for a subset of rows, as once, few, many or a class of expanded clone.

cdr3_aa	cdr3_nt	j_call	d_call	v_call	clone_size
CASSVEGHERYTF	TGTGCCAGCAGCGTAGAGGGGCACGAGAGGTACACCTTC	TRBJ1-2	NA	TRBV9	few
CASSLESAGSASTDTQYF	TGTGCCAGCAGCTTAGAATCCGCAGGAAGTGCTAGCACAGATACGCAGTATTTT	TRBJ2-3	NA	TRBV7-2	NA
CASTWGTGEDEQFF	TGTGCCAGCACCTGGGGGACAGGCGAGGATGAGCAGTTCTTC	TRBJ2-1	TRBD1	TRBV6-5	NA
CASSPRATDTQYF	TGTGCCAGCAGCCCTCGAGCCACAGATACGCAGTATTTT	TRBJ2-3	NA	TRBV7-9	NA
CARRAVNRDISYEQYF	TGTGCCCGAAGAGCCGTAAACCGGGACATCTCCTACGAGCAGTACTTC	TRBJ2-7	NA	TRBV30	NA
CASSLIGSSGMDTQYF	TGTGCCAGCAGCCTTATAGGGTCTAGCGGGATGGATACGCAGTATTTT	TRBJ2-3	TRBD2	TRBV14	few
CASSLASSSTGELFF	TGCGCCAGCAGCTTGGCCTCCTCTTCCACCGGGGAGCTGTTTTTT	TRBJ2-2	NA	TRBV5-1	few
CASSKQGNRHEQYF	TGCGCCAGCAGCAAACAGGGGAACCGCCACGAGCAGTACTTC	TRBJ2-7	TRBD1	TRBV5-1	NA
CASSSLMESNNEQFF	TGTGCCAGCAGCTCCCTGATGGAGTCCAACAATGAGCAGTTCTTC	TRBJ2-1	NA	TRBV7-3	NA
CASTRGRTNSGNTIYF	TGTGCCAGCACCCGAGGGAGAACAAACTCTGGAAACACCATATATTTT	TRBJ1-3	NA	TRBV28	NA
CASSLEDSASETQYF	TGCGCCAGCAGCTTGGAGGACAGTGCTTCGGAGACCCAGTACTTC	TRBJ2-5	NA	TRBV5-1	many